Presented here are 5 T cell receptor beta chains from one specimen sequenced in a study of blood T cell repertoires in COVID-19. TCRdb's copy holds only in-frame clones and misses some; the assay was immunoSEQ multiplex PCR. The repertoire holds some 350,000 clones, with 90% as singletons. Material: peripheral blood. The receptor source for this set is a man aged 18 to 29 with active or convalescent COVID-19.

The gene calls are TRBV10-3 and TRBJ1-1; D uncertain. The CDR3 loop spans 13 amino acids. CDR1 and CDR2 (germline): ENHRY, SYGVKD. Deletions cut 0 bases from V and 7 bases from J, with 9 bases between. This CDR3 reads CAISESVGIEAFF. The DNA for the CDR3 is TGTGCCATCAGTGAGTCAGTCGGGATTGAAGCTTTCTTT.

This rearrangement joins TRBV6-5 to TRBJ2-3, with TRBD1 matching over 7 bases. This CDR3 spans 14 amino acids. J was trimmed by 5 bases and V by 2 bases; bases with no gene match: 4. Germline V gives CDR1 MNHEY, CDR2 SVGAGI. CDR3 in DNA: TGTGCCAGCAGTTACGACAGGGTGAGAGATACGCAGTATTTT. This codes for CASSYDRVRDTQYF.

This chain links TRBV5-1 with TRBJ2-7, with D tentatively TRBD1 (7 bases). Looked up from germline, CDR1 is SGHRS and CDR2 is YFSETQ. Trimming took 0 bases from V and 3 from J, leaving 13 bases between them. The CDR3 extends over 15 amino acids. The CDR3 here is CASSLDRQGLYEQYF. The CDR3 DNA reads TGCGCCAGCAGCTTGGACCGACAGGGACTCTACGAGCAGTACTTC.

The genes are TRBV2 and TRBJ1-6; TRBD1 matches 8 bases. Germline loops: CDR1 SNHLY, CDR2 FYNNEI. The CDR3 runs to 17 residues. V gave up 8 bases and J gave up 3 bases; unmatched junction bases: 12. CDR3: CASVFRGLGFYNSPLHF. As DNA, the CDR3 is TGTGCCAGCGTATTCAGGGGGCTGGGATTCTATAATTCACCCCTCCACTTT.

The J gene is TRBJ1-5, the V gene TRBV7-8; 7 bases match TRBD1. The CDR3 runs to 16 residues. The trim removed 5 bases at V and 1 base at J, leaving 8 bases unmatched. CDR1 and CDR2 from the germline V gene are SGHVS and FQNEAQ. The DNA for the CDR3 is TGTGCCAGCAGCCGAGGGAACAGGGGAAGCAATCAGCCCCAGCATTTT. Its translation is CASSRGNRGSNQPQHF.